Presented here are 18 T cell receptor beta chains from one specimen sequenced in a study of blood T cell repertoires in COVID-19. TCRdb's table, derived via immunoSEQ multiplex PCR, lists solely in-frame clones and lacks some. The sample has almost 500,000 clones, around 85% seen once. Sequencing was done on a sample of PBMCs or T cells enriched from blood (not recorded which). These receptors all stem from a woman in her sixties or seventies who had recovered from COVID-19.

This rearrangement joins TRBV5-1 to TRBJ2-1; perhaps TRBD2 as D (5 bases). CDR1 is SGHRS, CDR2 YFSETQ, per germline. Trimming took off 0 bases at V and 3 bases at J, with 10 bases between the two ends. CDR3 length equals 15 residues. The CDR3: CASSLEGEGYNEQFF. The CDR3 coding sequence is TGCGCCAGCAGCTTGGAGGGAGAGGGCTACAATGAGCAGTTCTTC.

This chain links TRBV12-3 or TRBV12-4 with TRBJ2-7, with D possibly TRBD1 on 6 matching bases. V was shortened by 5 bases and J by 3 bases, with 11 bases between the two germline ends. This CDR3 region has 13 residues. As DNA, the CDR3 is TGTGCCAGCAGTCCGGGACAATTCTACGAGCAGTACGTC. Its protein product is CASSPGQFYEQYV.

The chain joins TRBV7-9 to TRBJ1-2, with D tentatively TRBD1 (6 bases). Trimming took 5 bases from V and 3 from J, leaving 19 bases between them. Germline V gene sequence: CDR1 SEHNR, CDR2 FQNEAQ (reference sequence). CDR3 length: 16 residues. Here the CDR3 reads CASSNGGRPLDYGYTF. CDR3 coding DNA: TGTGCCAGCAGCAACGGGGGGCGGCCCCTCGACTATGGCTACACCTTC.

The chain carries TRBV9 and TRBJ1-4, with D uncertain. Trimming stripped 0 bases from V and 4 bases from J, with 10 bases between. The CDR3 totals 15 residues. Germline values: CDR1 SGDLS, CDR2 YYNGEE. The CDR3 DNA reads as TGTGCCAGCAGCGTAGCTAGTGGGTTTAATGAAAAACTGTTTTTT. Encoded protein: CASSVASGFNEKLFF.

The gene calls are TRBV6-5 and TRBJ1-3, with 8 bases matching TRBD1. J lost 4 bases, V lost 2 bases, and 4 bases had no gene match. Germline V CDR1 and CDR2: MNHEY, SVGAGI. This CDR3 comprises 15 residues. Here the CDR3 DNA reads TGTGCCAGCAGTTACGGCAGGGGGCACGGAAACACCATATATTTT. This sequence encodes CASSYGRGHGNTIYF.

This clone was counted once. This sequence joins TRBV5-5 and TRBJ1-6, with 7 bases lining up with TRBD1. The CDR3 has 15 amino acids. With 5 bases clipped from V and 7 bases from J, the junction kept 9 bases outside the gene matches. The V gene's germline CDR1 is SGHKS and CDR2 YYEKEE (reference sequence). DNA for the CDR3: TGTGCCAGCAGACGTACCGGGACAGTCAATTCACCCCTCCACTTT. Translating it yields CASRRTGTVNSPLHF.

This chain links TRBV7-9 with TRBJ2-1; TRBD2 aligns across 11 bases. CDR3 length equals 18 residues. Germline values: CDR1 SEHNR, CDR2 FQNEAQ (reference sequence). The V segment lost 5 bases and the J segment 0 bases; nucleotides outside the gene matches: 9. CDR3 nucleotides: TGTGCCAGCAGCACACTAGCGGGGGACTCGAGCTCCTACAATGAGCAGTTCTTC. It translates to CASSTLAGDSSSYNEQFF. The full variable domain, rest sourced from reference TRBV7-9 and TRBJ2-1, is DTGVSQNPRHKITKRGQNVTFRCDPISEHNRLYWYRQTLGQGPEFLTYFQNEAQLEKSRLLSDRFSAERPKGSFSTLEIQRTEQGDSAMYLCASSTLAGDSSSYNEQFFGPGTRLTVL.

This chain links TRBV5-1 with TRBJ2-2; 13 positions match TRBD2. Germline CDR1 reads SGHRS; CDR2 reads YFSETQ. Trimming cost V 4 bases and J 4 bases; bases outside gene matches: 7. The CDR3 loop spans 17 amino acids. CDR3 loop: CASSMGLAGPSTGELFF. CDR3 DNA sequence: TGCGCCAGCAGCATGGGACTAGCGGGGCCGAGCACCGGGGAGCTGTTTTTT.

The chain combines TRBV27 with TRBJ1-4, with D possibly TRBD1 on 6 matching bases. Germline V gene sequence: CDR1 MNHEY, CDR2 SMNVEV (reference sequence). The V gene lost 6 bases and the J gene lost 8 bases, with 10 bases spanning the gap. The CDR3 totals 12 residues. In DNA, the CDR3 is TGTGCCAGCAGGGGGGCCGCGGAAAAACTGTTTTTT. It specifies CASRGAAEKLFF.

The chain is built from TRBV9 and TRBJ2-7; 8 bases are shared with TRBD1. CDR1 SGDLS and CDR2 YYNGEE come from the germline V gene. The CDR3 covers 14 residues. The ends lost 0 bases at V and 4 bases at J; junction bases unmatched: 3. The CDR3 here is CASSVAGGGYEQYF. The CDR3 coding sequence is TGTGCCAGCAGCGTAGCAGGGGGCGGTTACGAGCAGTACTTC.

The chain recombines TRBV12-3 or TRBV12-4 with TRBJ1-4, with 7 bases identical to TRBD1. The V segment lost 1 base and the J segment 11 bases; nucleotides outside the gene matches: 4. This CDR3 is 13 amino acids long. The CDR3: CASSLEKGAKLFF. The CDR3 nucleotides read TGTGCCAGCAGTTTAGAGAAGGGGGCGAAACTGTTTTTT.

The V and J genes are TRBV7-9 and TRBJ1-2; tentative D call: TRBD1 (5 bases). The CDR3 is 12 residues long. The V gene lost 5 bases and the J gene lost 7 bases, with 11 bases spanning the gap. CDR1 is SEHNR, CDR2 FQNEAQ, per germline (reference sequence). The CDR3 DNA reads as TGTGCCAGCAGCCCCCCAAGGGGTGGCTACACCTTC. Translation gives CASSPPRGGYTF. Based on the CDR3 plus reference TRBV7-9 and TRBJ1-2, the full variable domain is DTGVSQNPRHKITKRGQNVTFRCDPISEHNRLYWYRQTLGQGPEFLTYFQNEAQLEKSRLLSDRFSAERPKGSFSTLEIQRTEQGDSAMYLCASSPPRGGYTFGSGTRLTVV.

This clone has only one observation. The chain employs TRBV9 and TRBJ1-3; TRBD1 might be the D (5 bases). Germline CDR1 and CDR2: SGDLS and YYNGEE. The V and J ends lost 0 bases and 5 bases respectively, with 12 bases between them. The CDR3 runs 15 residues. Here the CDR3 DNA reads TGTGCCAGCAGCGTAGAAGGGGCGATTCGAAACACCATATATTTT. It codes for CASSVEGAIRNTIYF.

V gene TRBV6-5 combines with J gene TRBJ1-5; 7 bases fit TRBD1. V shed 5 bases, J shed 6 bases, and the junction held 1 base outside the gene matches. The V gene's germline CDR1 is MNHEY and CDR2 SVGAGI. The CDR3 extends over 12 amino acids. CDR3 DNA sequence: TGTGCCAGCAGTCAGGGGGTTCAGCCCCAGCATTTT. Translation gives CASSQGVQPQHF.

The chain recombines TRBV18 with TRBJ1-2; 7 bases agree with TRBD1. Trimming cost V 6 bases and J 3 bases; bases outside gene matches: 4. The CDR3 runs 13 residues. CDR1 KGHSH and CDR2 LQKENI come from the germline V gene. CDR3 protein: CASSFDRDYGYTF. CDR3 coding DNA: TGTGCCAGCTCGTTCGACAGGGACTATGGCTACACCTTC. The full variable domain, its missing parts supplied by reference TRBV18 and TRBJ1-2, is NAGVMQNPRHLVRRRGQEARLRCSPMKGHSHVYWYRQLPEEGLKFMVYLQKENIIDESGMPKERFSAEFPKEGPSILRIQQVVRGDSAAYFCASSFDRDYGYTFGSGTRLTVV.

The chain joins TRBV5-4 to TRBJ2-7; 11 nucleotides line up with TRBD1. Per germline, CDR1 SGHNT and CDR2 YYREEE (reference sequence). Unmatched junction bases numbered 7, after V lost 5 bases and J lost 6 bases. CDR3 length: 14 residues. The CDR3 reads CASREGQGGGEQYF. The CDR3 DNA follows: TGTGCCAGCAGGGAGGGACAGGGGGGCGGCGAGCAGTACTTC.

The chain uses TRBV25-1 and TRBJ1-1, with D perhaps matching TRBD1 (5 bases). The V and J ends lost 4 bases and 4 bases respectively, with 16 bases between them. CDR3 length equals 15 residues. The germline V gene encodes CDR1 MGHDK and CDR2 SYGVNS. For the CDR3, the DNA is TGTGCCAGCAGTGGAGACGGGGGGGGAGCCACTGAAGCTTTCTTT. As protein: CASSGDGGGATEAFF.

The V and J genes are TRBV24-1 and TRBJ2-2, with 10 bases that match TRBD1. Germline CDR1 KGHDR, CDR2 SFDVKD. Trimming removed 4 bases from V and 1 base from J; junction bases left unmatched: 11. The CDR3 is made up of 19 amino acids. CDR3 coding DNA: TGTGCCACCAGTGACCTCCGACAGGGGGCGGAGGAGAACACCGGGGAGCTGTTTTTT. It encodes CATSDLRQGAEENTGELFF.